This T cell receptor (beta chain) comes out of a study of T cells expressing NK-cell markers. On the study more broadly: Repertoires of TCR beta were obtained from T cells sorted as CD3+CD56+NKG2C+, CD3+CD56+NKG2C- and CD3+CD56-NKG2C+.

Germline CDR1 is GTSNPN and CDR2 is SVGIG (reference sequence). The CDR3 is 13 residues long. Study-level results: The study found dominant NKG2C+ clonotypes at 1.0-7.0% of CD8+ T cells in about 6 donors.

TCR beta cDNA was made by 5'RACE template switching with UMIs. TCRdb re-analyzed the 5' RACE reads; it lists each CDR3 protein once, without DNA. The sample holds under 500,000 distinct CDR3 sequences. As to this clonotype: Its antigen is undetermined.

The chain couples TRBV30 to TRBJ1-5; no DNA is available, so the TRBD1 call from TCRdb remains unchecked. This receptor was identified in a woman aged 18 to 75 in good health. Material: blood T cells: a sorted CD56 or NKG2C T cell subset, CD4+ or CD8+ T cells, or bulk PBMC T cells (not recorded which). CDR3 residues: CAWSKTDNQPQHF.